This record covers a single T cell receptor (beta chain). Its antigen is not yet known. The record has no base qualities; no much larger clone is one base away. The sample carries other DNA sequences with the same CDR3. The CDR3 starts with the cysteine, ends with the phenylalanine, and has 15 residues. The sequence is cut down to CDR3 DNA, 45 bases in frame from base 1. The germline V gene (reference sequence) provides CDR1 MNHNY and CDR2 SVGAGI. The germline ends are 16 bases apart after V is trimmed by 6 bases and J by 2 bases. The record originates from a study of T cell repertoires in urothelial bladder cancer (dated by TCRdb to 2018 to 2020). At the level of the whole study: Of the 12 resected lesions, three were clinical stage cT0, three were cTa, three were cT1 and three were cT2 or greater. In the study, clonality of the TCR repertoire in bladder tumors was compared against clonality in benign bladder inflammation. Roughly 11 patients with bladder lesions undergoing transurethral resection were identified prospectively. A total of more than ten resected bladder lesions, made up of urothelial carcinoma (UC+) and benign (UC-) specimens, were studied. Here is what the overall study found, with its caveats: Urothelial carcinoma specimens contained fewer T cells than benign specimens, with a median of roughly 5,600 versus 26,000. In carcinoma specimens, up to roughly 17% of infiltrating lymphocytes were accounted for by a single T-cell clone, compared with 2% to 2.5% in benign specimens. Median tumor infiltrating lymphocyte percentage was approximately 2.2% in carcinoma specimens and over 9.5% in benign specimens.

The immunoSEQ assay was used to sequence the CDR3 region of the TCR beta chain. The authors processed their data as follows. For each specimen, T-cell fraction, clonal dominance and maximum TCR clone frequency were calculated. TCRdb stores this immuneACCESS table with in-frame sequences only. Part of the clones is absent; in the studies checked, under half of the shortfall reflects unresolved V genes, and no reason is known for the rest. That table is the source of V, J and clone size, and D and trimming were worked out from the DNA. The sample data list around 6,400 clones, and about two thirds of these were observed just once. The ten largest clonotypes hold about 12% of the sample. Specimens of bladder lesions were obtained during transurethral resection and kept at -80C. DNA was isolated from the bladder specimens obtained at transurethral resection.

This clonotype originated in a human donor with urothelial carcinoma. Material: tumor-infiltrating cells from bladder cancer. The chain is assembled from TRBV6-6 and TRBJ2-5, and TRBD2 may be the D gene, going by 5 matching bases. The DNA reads TGTGCCAGCAGACGTTGGGCTAGCTCACAAGAGACCCAGTACTTC. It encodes CASRRWASSQETQYF.